The rows below give T cell receptor beta chains drawn from one sample of a study of blood T cell repertoires in COVID-19. Generated by immunoSEQ multiplex PCR, the TCRdb table keeps only in-frame clones and is missing some. This sample carries 95,000 to 150,000 clones, approximately 85% of them seen once, and the ten largest clones take approximately 5%. The sample was peripheral blood. The source is a human donor in a cohort sampled during active COVID-19. Both conserved end residues are part of each CDR3. A D gene is named only where the DNA matches it firmly. Size values are once, few and many counts, or a class for expanded clones, and some rows have none.

clone_size	d_call	v_call	j_call	cdr3_nt	cdr3_aa
.	TRBD1	TRBV6-6	TRBJ2-1	TGTGCCAGCAGTTACTATGGGACAGGGGGCAATGAGCAGTTCTTC	CASSYYGTGGNEQFF
once	TRBD1	TRBV10-3	TRBJ2-7	TGTGCCATCAGGTATGACAGGGCCAATGCCTACGAGCAGTACTTC	CAIRYDRANAYEQYF
.	TRBD1	TRBV7-9	TRBJ1-5	TGTGCCAGCAGCCAATATGGACAGGGTTTAAATCAGCCCCAGCATTTT	CASSQYGQGLNQPQHF
.	TRBD1	TRBV29-1	TRBJ1-3	TGCAGCGTCGACGGACAGGTCGCTGGAAACACCATATATTTT	CSVDGQVAGNTIYF
.	TRBD1	TRBV7-9	TRBJ2-2	TGTGCCAGCACCCCCCTAACCGAGACAGGGGACACCGGGGAGCTGTTTTTT	CASTPLTETGDTGELFF
.	TRBD1	TRBV5-5	TRBJ1-1	TGTGCCAGCAGCTATGGACAGGGAGGAGGGACTGAAGCTTTCTTT	CASSYGQGGGTEAFF
once	TRBD1	TRBV3-1/TRBV3-2	TRBJ1-2	TGTGCCAGCAGCCCGGTAGGGACAGGTACAGGCTACACCTTC	CASSPVGTGTGYTF
.	TRBD1	TRBV6-2/TRBV6-3	TRBJ1-2	TGTGCCAGCAGTCCCAACCGGGACAGCCTCGGCTACACCTTC	CASSPNRDSLGYTF
.	TRBD1	TRBV5-4	TRBJ2-1	TGTGCCAGCAGCTTGAACCTGGACAGGGGCTGGAATGAGCAGTTCTTC	CASSLNLDRGWNEQFF
.	TRBD1	TRBV25-1	TRBJ1-6	TGTGCCAGCAGCAAGGGACAGCATAATTCACCCCTCCACTTT	CASSKGQHNSPLHF
.	TRBD1	TRBV5-6	TRBJ1-4	TGTGCCAGCAGCTCGCTCGTGGCAGGGGGCCAAAAACTGTTTTTT	CASSSLVAGGQKLFF
.	TRBD2	TRBV15	TRBJ2-1	TGTGCCACCAGCAGTCCGGGACTAGCGGGAGGGTATGAGCAGTTCTTC	CATSSPGLAGGYEQFF
.	TRBD1	TRBV2	TRBJ1-1	TGTGCCAGCAGTGGATCCAGGGGGCTCTTGAACACTGAAGCTTTCTTT	CASSGSRGLLNTEAFF
.	.	TRBV9	TRBJ2-5	TGTGCCAGCAGCACGGGAGCCCCCCAAGAGACCCAGTACTTC	CASSTGAPQETQYF
.	.	TRBV23-1	TRBJ2-7	TGCGCCAGCACCGAGGACACCCAGGACTACGAGCAGTACTTC	CASTEDTQDYEQYF
.	.	TRBV1	TRBJ2-1	TGCACCAGCAGCCTCGCTCGAGGGGGACCCAGGGGCTACAATGAGCAGTTCTTC	CTSSLARGGPRGYNEQFF
.	TRBD2	TRBV20-1	TRBJ2-1	TGCAGTGCTAGTTCTGGGGCTAGCGGTAGTATCCCCTACAATGAGCAGTTCTTC	CSASSGASGSIPYNEQFF
.	TRBD2	TRBV10-2	TRBJ2-1	TGCGCCAGCAGTGATTCCGGGACTAGCGGGACATGGGAGCAGTTCTTC	CASSDSGTSGTWEQFF
.	.	TRBV27	TRBJ1-5	TGTGCCAGCAGATTCCGCGGGGTGGGCGTTCAGCCCCAGCATTTT	CASRFRGVGVQPQHF
.	TRBD1	TRBV6-5	TRBJ1-2	TGTGCCAGCAGCTACCGGGACAGCAACTATGGCTACACCTTC	CASSYRDSNYGYTF
.	.	TRBV18	TRBJ2-7	TGTGCCAGCTCACCACTTTACCCGGGGTACGAGCAGTACTTC	CASSPLYPGYEQYF
.	.	TRBV2	TRBJ1-1	TGTGCCAGCAGTGAGGGGGCGCCGAGCACTGAAGCTTTCTTT	CASSEGAPSTEAFF
.	TRBD2	TRBV4-1	TRBJ2-4	TGCGCCAGCAGCGCCACCCTGGGAGCGGGAGGACCGGTAGCCAAAAACATTCAGTACTTC	CASSATLGAGGPVAKNIQYF
.	TRBD1	TRBV20-1	TRBJ1-1	TGCAGTGCTAGTTACAGGGGGGCGAGGACTGAAGCTTTCTTT	CSASYRGARTEAFF
.	.	TRBV3-1/TRBV3-2	TRBJ2-5	TGTGCCAGCAGCCACTACTTGGGAGGGGGAGGCGAGACCCAGTACTTC	CASSHYLGGGGETQYF
.	TRBD2	TRBV24-1	TRBJ2-3	TGTGCCACCAGTGAACGGTTGACTAGCGGTCCTAGCACAGATACGCAGTATTTT	CATSERLTSGPSTDTQYF
.	.	TRBV25-1	TRBJ1-2	TGTGCCAGCAGTGAGACAGGAACTAACTATGGCTACACCTTC	CASSETGTNYGYTF
.	.	TRBV2	TRBJ1-2	TGTGCCAGCATCCGTGGGGTAGGACAATCTAACTATGGCTACACCTTC	CASIRGVGQSNYGYTF
.	TRBD1	TRBV19	TRBJ1-2	TGTGCCAGTAGTATAGGGCCAGGGGGTGACTATGGCTACACCTTC	CASSIGPGGDYGYTF
.	.	TRBV9	TRBJ2-1	TGTGCCAGCAGCCCATATCTAAGCTCCTACAATGAGCAGTTCTTC	CASSPYLSSYNEQFF
.	.	TRBV7-2	TRBJ2-2	TGTGCCAGCAGCCGCGCTCCGAACACCGGGGAGCTGTTTTTT	CASSRAPNTGELFF
.	.	TRBV28	TRBJ1-2	TGTGCCAGCAGTCAGGGTAGGAATGGCTACACCTTC	CASSQGRNGYTF
.	.	TRBV24-1	TRBJ2-3	TGTGCCACCAGTGACCGGGGACATCCGGAAGGGACGCAGTATTTT	CATSDRGHPEGTQYF
.	.	TRBV5-3	TRBJ1-2	TGTGCCAGAAGCTACGTTTCCCAGGGAATCGACTATGGCTACACCTTC	CARSYVSQGIDYGYTF
.	.	TRBV5-4	TRBJ1-2	TGTGCCAGCAGCCTGGTGGCCTATGGCTACACCTTC	CASSLVAYGYTF
.	TRBD2	TRBV7-2	TRBJ2-3	TGTGCCAGCAGCATAGGGCAGTTAGCGGGAGGGCCAACTGATACGCAGTATTTT	CASSIGQLAGGPTDTQYF
.	.	TRBV7-2	TRBJ1-2	TGTGCCAGCAGCTGGGAGAATCGGGGGACGAGTGGCTACACCTTC	CASSWENRGTSGYTF
few	.	TRBV18	TRBJ2-1	TGTGCCAGCTCACCATCATACTTGGACAATGAGCAGTTCTTC	CASSPSYLDNEQFF
.	TRBD1	TRBV5-1	TRBJ1-5	TGCGCCAGCAGCTTAAGGCAGGGGGATCAGCCCCAGCATTTT	CASSLRQGDQPQHF
.	TRBD1	TRBV5-1	TRBJ1-2	TGCGCCAGCAGCGTGGGACAGACTAACTATGGCTACACCTTC	CASSVGQTNYGYTF
.	.	TRBV19	TRBJ1-2	TGTGCCAGTAGGAAAACAGTCTATGGCTACACCTTC	CASRKTVYGYTF
.	.	TRBV10-2	TRBJ1-5	TGCGCCAGCAGAACAGGGAGAAACGGCAATCAGCCCCAGCATTTT	CASRTGRNGNQPQHF
.	.	TRBV27	TRBJ1-1	TGTGCCAGCAGTTACCGGGGGGACACTGAAGCTTTCTTT	CASSYRGDTEAFF
few	.	TRBV9	TRBJ2-1	TGTGCCAGCAGCCTCCACAATGAGCAGTTCTTC	CASSLHNEQFF
.	TRBD2	TRBV9	TRBJ2-1	TGTGCCAGCAACCATCAGGGACTAGCGGGAGACGAGCAGTTCTTC	CASNHQGLAGDEQFF
.	TRBD2	TRBV19	TRBJ2-5	TGTGCCAGTGCGGGCGGGGGGCGCCCCTCGGAGACCCAGTACTTC	CASAGGGRPSETQYF
.	TRBD2	TRBV10-3	TRBJ2-7	TGTGCCATCAGTGAGCCCAGGACTAGCTCCACCTACGAGCAGTACTTC	CAISEPRTSSTYEQYF
.	TRBD1	TRBV28	TRBJ2-7	TGTGCCAGCAGTTTCCAAGACCCGGGACAGGGGTACGAGCAGTACTTC	CASSFQDPGQGYEQYF
once	TRBD2	TRBV29-1	TRBJ2-3	TGCAGCGGTGGACTAGCGGGGGGAGATACGCAGTATTTT	CSGGLAGGDTQYF
.	TRBD2	TRBV7-3	TRBJ2-1	TGTGCCAGCAGCTCTAGACTAGCGGGAGATCAGCGCTACAATGAGCAGTTCTTC	CASSSRLAGDQRYNEQFF
.	.	TRBV14	TRBJ1-1	TGTGCCAGCAGCTCGGGGAAAACTGAAGCTTTCTTT	CASSSGKTEAFF